A single sample is the source of the 18 T cell receptor beta chains below, sequenced in a study of long-term antiretroviral therapy in people with HIV. Version v3.0 of the immunoSEQ assay ran at survey level. The method was immunoSEQ multiplex PCR; TCRdb's version includes in-frame clones alone and lacks a portion of them. The profile shows 20,000 to 25,000 clones, around 87% of them singletons. Sequences were derived from unsorted PBMCs, sampled 2.6 years after starting antiretroviral therapy. The receptor set was obtained from a woman aged 50 to 60 with HIV.

This clone was detected once. V and J are TRBV7-2 and TRBJ2-1, with D tentatively TRBD2 (5 bases). Germline CDR1 and CDR2: SGHTA and FQGNSA. This CDR3 contains 12 residues. V lost 5 bases and J 9 bases, leaving 11 bases between the germline ends. CDR3 sequence: CASSAAAIEQFF. Written as DNA, the CDR3 is TGTGCCAGCAGCGCAGCGGCAATTGAGCAGTTCTTC.

The chain recombines TRBV6-1 with TRBJ1-5; D ambiguous. This CDR3 is built from 12 residues. The V end lost 7 bases, the J end lost 7 bases, and 11 bases lay between the germline ends. Germline CDR1 reads MNHNS; CDR2 reads SASEGT. CDR3 residues: CASTRHGQPQHF. CDR3 bases: TGTGCCAGCACACGACACGGACAGCCCCAGCATTTT.

The chain links TRBV18 to TRBJ2-7, with D unclear. Germline V gene data show CDR1 as KGHSH and CDR2 as LQKENI. The CDR3 has 13 residues. Trimming removed 3 bases from V and 5 bases from J, with 11 bases in between. The CDR3 here is CASSPGEAHEQYF. CDR3 sequence (DNA): TGTGCCAGCTCACCCGGTGAGGCCCACGAGCAGTACTTC.

The CDR3 loop is CASSLGDGGTEAFF. The CDR3 bases are TGTGCCAGCAGCTTAGGGGATGGCGGTACTGAAGCTTTCTTT. The chain couples TRBV7-9 to TRBJ1-1, with D unclear. The CDR3 has 14 amino acids. The V gene's germline CDR1 is SEHNR and CDR2 FQNEAQ (reference sequence). V was trimmed by 1 base and J by 5 bases, leaving 11 bases between them.

V usage is TRBV6-1 and J usage is TRBJ2-2, with a possible D match to TRBD1 (6 bases). The CDR3 has 13 amino acids. Germline loops: CDR1 MNHNS, CDR2 SASEGT. Trimming shortened V by 6 bases and J by 6 bases, and 11 bases separated the two germline ends. The CDR3 sequence is CASSLTGSGELFF. The CDR3 DNA reads as TGTGCCAGCAGCCTGACAGGTTCCGGGGAGCTGTTTTTT.

The table lists this clone with a count of one. The rearrangement links TRBV2 to TRBJ2-1, with 8 bases identical to TRBD2. The CDR3 extends over 17 amino acids. The germline gives CDR1 SNHLY, CDR2 FYNNEI. With 2 bases clipped from V and 7 bases from J, the junction kept 13 bases outside the gene matches. This CDR3 reads CASSEQGTTGGFNEQFF. The CDR3 DNA reads TGTGCCAGCAGTGAACAGGGGACGACGGGAGGGTTTAATGAGCAGTTCTTC.

J is TRBJ2-7 and V is TRBV28; TRBD2 agrees at 11 bases. With V trimmed by 6 bases and J by 2 bases, 6 bases remained unmatched. CDR1 and CDR2 (germline): MDHEN, SYDVKM. The CDR3 consists of 15 residues. In DNA, the CDR3 is TGTGCCAGCAGGGCCGGGACTAGCGGCACCTACGAGCAGTACTTC. It encodes CASRAGTSGTYEQYF.

This clone was recorded once. The rearrangement joins TRBV4-2 to TRBJ2-1; possible D gene TRBD2, 5 bases. Deletions cut 2 bases from V and 4 bases from J, with 12 bases between. Per germline, CDR1 LGHNA and CDR2 YNFKEQ. The CDR3 length is 15 residues. The CDR3 region has the DNA TGTGCCAGCAGCCAACACCCGGCGGGTTACAATGAGCAGTTCTTC. It is translated as CASSQHPAGYNEQFF.

DNA of the CDR3: TGTGCCAGCAGCCTACCGGGGGTGAACACTGAAGCTTTCTTT. It is translated as CASSLPGVNTEAFF. This chain joins TRBV28 and TRBJ1-1; D might be TRBD1 (5 bases). CDR1 and CDR2 (germline): MDHEN, SYDVKM. V was clipped by 6 bases and J by 0 bases, with 11 bases between them. CDR3 length: 14 residues.

The chain employs TRBV18 and TRBJ1-5; D may be TRBD1 (6 bases). The CDR3 spans 15 residues. CDR1 is KGHSH and CDR2 is LQKENI in the germline V gene. V shed 5 bases and J shed 0 bases, with 11 bases lying between them. CDR3 amino acids: CASSSQGNSNQPQHF. In DNA form, the CDR3 reads TGTGCCAGCTCATCCCAGGGGAATAGCAATCAGCCCCAGCATTTT.

This rearrangement joins TRBV5-8 to TRBJ1-1; D might be TRBD1 (6 bases). The CDR3 has 14 residues. CDR1 is SGHTS, CDR2 YDEGEE, per germline. The germline V and J ends were trimmed by 2 bases and 0 bases, with 8 bases remaining between them. The CDR3 spells CASSFRGMNTEAFF. CDR3 in DNA: TGTGCCAGCAGCTTTAGGGGGATGAACACTGAAGCTTTCTTT. Variable domain in full (rest from reference TRBV5-8 and TRBJ1-1): EAGVTQSPTHLIKTRGQQATLRCSPISGHTSVYWYQQALGLGLQFLLWYDEGEERNRGNFPPRFSGRQFPNYSSELNVNALELEDSALYLCASSFRGMNTEAFFGQGTRLTVV.

The chain links TRBV5-5 to TRBJ1-1; 9 nucleotides match TRBD1. The CDR3 length is 14 residues. Germline CDR1 reads SGHKS; CDR2 reads YYEKEE (reference sequence). J gave up 7 bases and V 5 bases, and 9 bases lay outside the gene matches. CDR3 sequence reads: CASRQGQGIGEAFF. In DNA form, the CDR3 reads TGTGCCAGCAGACAGGGACAGGGAATAGGTGAAGCTTTCTTT.

This chain joins TRBV5-4 and TRBJ2-7; D perhaps matches TRBD2 (8 bases). Trimming pared 4 bases from V and 6 bases from J, leaving 17 bases between. Germline V gives CDR1 SGHNT, CDR2 YYREEE (reference sequence). CDR3 length: 14 amino acids. The CDR3 DNA reads TGTGCCAGCAGCCGCCGGGAGGGGGCCCCCGAGCAGTACTTC. It is translated as CASSRREGAPEQYF.

Written as DNA, the CDR3 is TGTGCCAGCTCCCTCCTGGGGGGCTCGAACACCGGGGAGCTGTTTTTT. It translates to CASSLLGGSNTGELFF. This rearrangement joins TRBV18 to TRBJ2-2; D tentatively reads TRBD1 or TRBD2 (6 bases each). The CDR3 extends over 16 amino acids. Trimming stripped 6 bases from V and 0 bases from J, with 14 bases between. The V gene's germline CDR1 is KGHSH and CDR2 LQKENI.

The chain combines TRBV11-2 with TRBJ2-5; 9 bases match TRBD2. V lost 5 bases and J lost 1; bases outside the gene matches: 8. Looked up from germline, CDR1 is SGHAT and CDR2 is FQNNGV. The length of the CDR3 is 16 residues. Written as DNA, the CDR3 is TGTGCCAGCAGCATAGGGCTAGCGGGACCCCAAGAGACCCAGTACTTC. Its translation: CASSIGLAGPQETQYF.

This clone was seen more than once but under ten times. This chain links TRBV4-1 with TRBJ2-2; D might be TRBD2 (6 bases). This CDR3 is built from 16 residues. Germline CDR1 MGHRA, CDR2 YSYEKL. The V and J ends lost 4 bases and 5 bases respectively, with 17 bases between them. The CDR3 DNA is TGCGCCAGCAGCCTCTCACCGGGAGCCCGAACCGGGGAGCTGTTTTTT. It encodes CASSLSPGARTGELFF.

The chain uses TRBV30 and TRBJ2-3, with D possibly TRBD1 on 6 matching bases. This CDR3 has 14 amino acids. V was clipped by 2 bases and J by 4 bases, with 13 bases between them. The germline V gene encodes CDR1 GTSNPN and CDR2 SVGIG (reference sequence). CDR3 DNA: TGTGCCTGGAGTAACAGGGTAAACGCAGATACGCAGTATTTT. Residues: CAWSNRVNADTQYF.

This clone was detected a few times. V is TRBV7-2 and J is TRBJ2-7; D is undetermined. Trimming stripped 5 bases from V and 2 bases from J, with 13 bases between. Germline values: CDR1 SGHTA, CDR2 FQGNSA. This CDR3 contains 14 residues. CDR3: CASSGRHTTYEQYF. Written as DNA, the CDR3 is TGTGCCAGCAGCGGCCGCCACACAACCTACGAGCAGTACTTC.